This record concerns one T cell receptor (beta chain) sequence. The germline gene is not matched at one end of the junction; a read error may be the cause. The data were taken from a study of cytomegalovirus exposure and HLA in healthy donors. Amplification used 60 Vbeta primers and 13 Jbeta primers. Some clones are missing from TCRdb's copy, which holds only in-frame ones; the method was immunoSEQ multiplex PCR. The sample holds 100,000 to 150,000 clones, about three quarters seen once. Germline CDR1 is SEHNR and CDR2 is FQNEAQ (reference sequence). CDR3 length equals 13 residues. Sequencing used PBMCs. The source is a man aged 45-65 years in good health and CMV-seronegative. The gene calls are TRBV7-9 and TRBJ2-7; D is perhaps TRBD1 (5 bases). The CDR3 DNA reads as TGTTCCAGCAGCTCCTGGGGCCTCTACGAGCAGTACTTC. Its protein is CSSSSWGLYEQYF.